The following is a TCR beta chain sequence with its context. The sample is drawn from a study of blood T cell repertoires in COVID-19. V lost 1 base to trimming and J lost 4 bases, with 7 bases between them. This CDR3 spans 14 amino acids. Germline-derived CDR1 and CDR2 are LNHNV and YYDKDF (reference sequence). The repertoire was sequenced with immunoSEQ multiplex PCR; TCRdb's copy has only in-frame clones and lacks some. The sample shows about 230,000 clones, roughly 84% of them seen only once. The sample comprised peripheral blood. This chain uses TRBV15 with TRBJ1-4, with D perhaps matching TRBD1 (5 bases). This TCR came from a woman aged 45-60 years with acute or convalescent COVID-19. DNA for the CDR3: TGTGCCACCAGCAGAGGGGGGGGTAATGAAAAACTGTTTTTT. This sequence encodes CATSRGGGNEKLFF.